This is a list of T cell receptor beta chains from one sample in a study of CD8+ T cells in alopecia areata. Sequencing used immunoSEQ multiplex PCR; TCRdb keeps in-frame clones, though not all of them. Of 150,000 to 200,000 clones in the sample, around three fifths were seen once. The sequencing used CD4+ T cells sorted from blood, collected at week 24, from a patient treated with tofacitinib. All receptors come from a human donor with alopecia areata. CDR3s include the opening cysteine and the closing phenylalanine or tryptophan. Each record gives: V gene, J gene, CDR3 protein.

v_call: TRBV28
j_call: TRBJ1-5
cdr3_aa: CASSSSGTGYQPQHF

v_call: TRBV7-6
j_call: TRBJ1-1
cdr3_aa: CASSLRGKNTEAFF

v_call: TRBV4-3
j_call: TRBJ1-2
cdr3_aa: CASSQDTGYGYTF

v_call: TRBV29-1
j_call: TRBJ2-5
cdr3_aa: CSVRPDFFQETQYF

v_call: TRBV29-1
j_call: TRBJ1-1
cdr3_aa: CSARLQNTEAFF

v_call: TRBV23-1
j_call: TRBJ1-2
cdr3_aa: CASSSGARRCYGYTF

v_call: TRBV15
j_call: TRBJ2-5
cdr3_aa: CATSRAPEIQETQYF

v_call: TRBV5-1
j_call: TRBJ2-3
cdr3_aa: CASSLVAGSTDTQYF

v_call: TRBV5-1
j_call: TRBJ2-6
cdr3_aa: CASNGEDRGRSGANVLTF

v_call: TRBV30
j_call: TRBJ1-1
cdr3_aa: CAWTHGGQGATEAFF